These 20 T cell receptor beta chains were sequenced from one sample in a study of regulatory dendritic cells for organ transplantation (TCRdb year 2017). The library relied on the immunoSEQ multiplex PCR assay. TCRdb mirrors the immuneACCESS table, restricted to in-frame sequences. Some clones are absent from its copies; in checked studies, under half trace to an unresolved V gene, and the reason for the others is unknown. Across this sample there are around 29,000 clones, with roughly 84% seen only once. Jointly, the top ten make up approximately 0.44% of the sample. Sequencing was carried out using naive CD8+ T cells from blood. The sample's cell subset or site, from its label and the paper: CD45RA+ naive T cells. The receptors were sampled from a human donor in good health.

This chain links TRBV7-8 with TRBJ2-5, with D perhaps matching TRBD2 (6 bases). The V end was cut by 5 bases, the J end by 5 bases, with 18 bases between. Per germline, CDR1 SGHVS and CDR2 FQNEAQ. The length of the CDR3 is 15 residues. For the CDR3, the DNA is TGTGCCAGCAGCCCTTGGACGGGGGTGGGGGAGACCCAGTACTTC. Residues: CASSPWTGVGETQYF.

V usage is TRBV7-9 and J usage is TRBJ2-7, with D possibly matching TRBD1 (5 bases). Trimming shortened V by 2 bases and J by 2 bases, and 10 bases separated the two germline ends. Germline-derived CDR1 and CDR2 are SEHNR and FQNEAQ (reference sequence). This CDR3 has 14 residues. For the CDR3, the DNA is TGTGCCAGCAGCTTACGCGACAGCACCTACGAGCAGTACTTC. Protein: CASSLRDSTYEQYF.

The V gene is TRBV19, the J gene TRBJ1-1, with 7 bases fitting TRBD1. The V gene's germline CDR1 is LNHDA and CDR2 SQIVND (reference sequence). Trimming removed 2 bases from V and 1 base from J; junction bases left unmatched: 4. The CDR3 has 15 amino acids. The CDR3 nucleotides read TGTGCCAGTAGTATATTGACAGGGCGGAACACTGAAGCTTTCTTT. As protein: CASSILTGRNTEAFF.

This chain links TRBV6-5 with TRBJ2-7; D gene unclear. The CDR3 is 14 residues long. Germline lookup yields CDR1 MNHEY and CDR2 SVGAGI. The V end was cut by 0 bases, the J end by 4 bases, with 10 bases between. The CDR3 DNA sequence: TGTGCCAGCAGTTACTCTCTAGTTGGATACGAGCAGTACTTC. Translation gives CASSYSLVGYEQYF.

This clone has more than one count but fewer than ten. The chain carries TRBV14 and TRBJ2-7, with D possibly being TRBD1 (6 bases). V was shortened by 3 bases and J by 4 bases, with 13 bases between the two germline ends. The length of the CDR3 is 14 residues. Germline CDR1 is SGHDN and CDR2 is FVKESK. The CDR3 DNA reads as TGTGCCAGCAGCCATCCACGGCAGGGGTACGAGCAGTACTTC. It yields the protein CASSHPRQGYEQYF. Variable domain in full (rest from reference TRBV14 and TRBJ2-7): EAGVTQFPSHSVIEKGQTVTLRCDPISGHDNLYWYRRVMGKEIKFLLHFVKESKQDESGMPNNRFLAERTGGTYSTLKVQPAELEDSGVYFCASSHPRQGYEQYFGPGTRLTVT.

V gene TRBV9 combines with J gene TRBJ1-6; D might be TRBD1 (6 bases). The CDR3 covers 12 residues. V lost 5 bases, J lost 10 bases, and 10 bases lay in between. Germline CDR1 and CDR2: SGDLS and YYNGEE. CDR3: CASRGGASPLHF. The CDR3 region has the DNA TGTGCCAGCAGGGGGGGGGCCTCACCCCTCCACTTT.

CDR3 coding DNA: TGTGCCAGCAGTGATTTCGCGGGAACTGAAGCTTTCTTT. It is translated as CASSDFAGTEAFF. V is TRBV2 and J is TRBJ1-1; no clear D gene. V lost 3 bases to trimming and J lost 5 bases, with 10 bases between them. Germline V gene data show CDR1 as SNHLY and CDR2 as FYNNEI. The CDR3 length is 13 residues.

The chain's CDR3 is CASSLGGFEQFF. Here the CDR3 DNA reads TGTGCCAGCAGCTTAGGAGGGTTTGAGCAGTTCTTC. The V gene is TRBV11-2, the J gene TRBJ2-1; weak D call: TRBD2 (5 bases). The CDR3 contains 12 residues. CDR1 SGHAT and CDR2 FQNNGV come from the germline V gene. The germline V and J ends were trimmed by 1 base and 9 bases, with 7 bases remaining between them.

CDR3 in DNA: TGTGCCAGCAGCTTAGGACGGACAGGGTCCAGGGAGACCCAGTACTTC. Protein product: CASSLGRTGSRETQYF. The rearrangement joins TRBV7-9 to TRBJ2-5; 8 positions match TRBD1. Germline trimming cut 1 base from V and 5 bases from J; bases unmatched to any gene: 9. This CDR3 spans 16 amino acids. CDR1 is SEHNR and CDR2 is FQNEAQ in the germline V gene (reference sequence).

J is TRBJ1-1 and V is TRBV21-1; the table's TRBD1 call for D was not verified on the DNA. TRBV21-1 is labeled a pseudogene. This CDR3 comprises 16 residues. Here the CDR3 DNA reads TGTGCCAGCAGCAAAAATCCGGGACAGCCGAACACTGAAGCTTTCTTT. Translating gives CASSKNPGQPNTEAFF.

This clone was observed once. DNA for the CDR3: TGTGCCAGCAGCCCTCTCCGGGAGGGCTACACCTTC. Translated: CASSPLREGYTF. The J gene is TRBJ1-2, the V gene TRBV9; D remains unclear. Germline-derived CDR1 and CDR2 are SGDLS and YYNGEE. Trimming removed 4 bases from V and 8 bases from J, with 12 bases in between. The CDR3 is 12 amino acids.

This clone was seen a single time. The V call is TRBV5-8, the J call TRBJ2-7, with D perhaps matching TRBD1 (6 bases). In germline, CDR1 is SGHTS, CDR2 YDEGEE. V was trimmed by 0 bases and J by 3 bases, leaving 10 bases between them. The CDR3 spans 14 residues. The CDR3 loop is CASSLAGHHYEQYF. The DNA for the CDR3 is TGTGCCAGCAGCTTGGCGGGACATCACTACGAGCAGTACTTC.

V gene TRBV11-2 combines with J gene TRBJ1-1; the match to TRBD1 covers 9 bases. V dropped 1 base and J dropped 5; count of bases not matched to a gene: 2. CDR1 is SGHAT, CDR2 FQNNGV, per germline. This CDR3 comprises 14 residues. DNA of the CDR3: TGTGCCAGCAGCTTAGGACAGGGGGGGACTGAAGCTTTCTTT. It yields the protein CASSLGQGGTEAFF.

This clone was counted a single time. This sequence joins TRBV9 and TRBJ2-3; 9 positions agree with TRBD1. Germline CDR1 and CDR2: SGDLS and YYNGEE. The CDR3 is 16 residues long. The V gene end was trimmed by 4 bases and the J gene end by 2 bases; junction bases not matched to a gene: 8. CDR3 amino acids: CASSPRDRAPTDTQYF. For the CDR3, the DNA is TGTGCCAGCAGCCCTCGGGACAGGGCTCCCACAGATACGCAGTATTTT.

This clone was observed a single time. This rearrangement joins TRBV7-6 to TRBJ2-7, with TRBD2 as a possible D gene (6 bases). Germline V gives CDR1 SGHVS, CDR2 FNYEAQ. The ends were cut back, 0 bases at V and 1 base at J, with 7 bases in the middle. The CDR3 runs 14 residues. CDR3 sequence reads: CASSLARESYEQYF. The CDR3 region has the DNA TGTGCCAGCAGCTTAGCCCGGGAGTCCTACGAGCAGTACTTC. The full variable domain, in which reference TRBV7-6 and TRBJ2-7 provide the parts outside the CDR3, is GAGVSQSPRYKVTKRGQDVALRCDPISGHVSLYWYRQALGQGPEFLTYFNYEAQQDKSGLPNDRFSAERPEGSISTLTIQRTEQRDSAMYRCASSLARESYEQYFGPGTRLTVT.

The chain employs TRBV6-5 and TRBJ1-4, with D possibly being TRBD1 (6 bases). Germline V gene sequence: CDR1 MNHEY, CDR2 SVGAGI. The CDR3 contains 15 residues. V lost 3 bases and J lost 4, with 12 bases in between. The CDR3 is CASSYSGTLNEKLFF. In DNA, the CDR3 is TGTGCCAGCAGTTATTCCGGGACACTTAATGAAAAACTGTTTTTT.

The chain links TRBV29-1 to TRBJ2-2; 12 bases align to TRBD1. This CDR3 is built from 15 residues. Germline V lookup: CDR1 SQVTM, CDR2 ANQGSEA. Germline trimming cut 7 bases from V and 5 bases from J; bases unmatched to any gene: 8. The CDR3 protein is CSAAGTGGKTGELFF. The CDR3 DNA follows: TGCAGCGCCGCCGGGACAGGGGGCAAAACCGGGGAGCTGTTTTTT.

The chain couples TRBV4-3 to TRBJ2-3; D perhaps matches TRBD1 (5 bases). The CDR3 has 15 amino acids. Trimming removed 0 bases at V and 4 bases at J, with 11 bases between. Per the germline V gene, CDR1 is LGHNA and CDR2 is YSLEER. The CDR3 region has the DNA TGCGCCAGCAGCCAAGATCTGGGGCAGTCAGATACGCAGTATTTT. This translates into CASSQDLGQSDTQYF.

V gene TRBV7-3 combines with J gene TRBJ2-3; 9 bases fit TRBD2. V was pared by 2 bases and J by 4 bases, with 4 bases of the junction left unmatched. CDR1 is SGHTA, CDR2 FQGTGA, per germline. The CDR3 spans 15 residues. The CDR3 nucleotides read TGTGCCAGCAGCTTAGCGGGGGGGCCGTCAGATACGCAGTATTTT. Residues: CASSLAGGPSDTQYF.

The V call is TRBV15, the J call TRBJ2-1, with TRBD1 identical over 7 bases. V lost 5 bases, J lost 7 bases, and 11 bases stayed unmatched. The CDR3 runs to 15 residues. Germline V gives CDR1 LNHNV, CDR2 YYDKDF (reference sequence). CDR3 in amino acids: CATSRPTGPVNEQFF. The CDR3 DNA reads TGTGCCACCAGCCGACCGACAGGGCCGGTAAATGAGCAGTTCTTC.